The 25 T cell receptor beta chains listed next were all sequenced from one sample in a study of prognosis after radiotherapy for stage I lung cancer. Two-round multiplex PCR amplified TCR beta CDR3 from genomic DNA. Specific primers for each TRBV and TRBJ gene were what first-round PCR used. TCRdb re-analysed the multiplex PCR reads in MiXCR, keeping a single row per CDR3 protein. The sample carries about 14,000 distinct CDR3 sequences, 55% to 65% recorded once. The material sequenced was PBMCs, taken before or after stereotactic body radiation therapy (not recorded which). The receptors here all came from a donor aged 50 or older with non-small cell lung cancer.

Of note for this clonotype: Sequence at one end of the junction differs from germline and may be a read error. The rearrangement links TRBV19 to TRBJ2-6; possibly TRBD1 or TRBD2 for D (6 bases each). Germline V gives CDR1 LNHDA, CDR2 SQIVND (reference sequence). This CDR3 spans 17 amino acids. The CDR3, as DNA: TGTGCCAGTATTACCGAGGGGGGAGGCTCTGGGTCCAACGTCCTGACTTTC. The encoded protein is CASITEGGGSGSNVLTF.

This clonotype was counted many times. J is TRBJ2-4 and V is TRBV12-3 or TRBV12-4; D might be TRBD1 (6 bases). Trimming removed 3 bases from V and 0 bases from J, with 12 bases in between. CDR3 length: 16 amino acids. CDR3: CASSLGHELAKNIQYF. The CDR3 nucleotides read TGTGCCAGCAGTTTGGGACACGAACTAGCCAAAAACATTCAGTACTTC.

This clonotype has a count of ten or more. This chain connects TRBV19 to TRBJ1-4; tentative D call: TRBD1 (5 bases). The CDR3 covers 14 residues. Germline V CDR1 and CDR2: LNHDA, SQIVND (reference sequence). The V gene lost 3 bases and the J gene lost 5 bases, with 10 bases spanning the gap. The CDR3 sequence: CASSILGDNEKLFF. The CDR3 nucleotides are TGTGCCAGTAGTATTCTCGGGGACAATGAAAAACTGTTTTTT.

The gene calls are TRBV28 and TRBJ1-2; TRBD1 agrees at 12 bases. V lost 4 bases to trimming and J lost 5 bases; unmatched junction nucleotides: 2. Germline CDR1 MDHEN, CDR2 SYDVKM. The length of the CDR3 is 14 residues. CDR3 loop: CASSSGQGAYGYTF. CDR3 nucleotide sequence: TGTGCCAGCAGTTCGGGACAGGGGGCGTATGGCTACACCTTC.

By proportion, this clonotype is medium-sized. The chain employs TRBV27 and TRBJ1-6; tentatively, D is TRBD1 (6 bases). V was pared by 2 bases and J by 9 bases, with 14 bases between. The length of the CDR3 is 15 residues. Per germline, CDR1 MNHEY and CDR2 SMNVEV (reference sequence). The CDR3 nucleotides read TGTGCCAGCAGTTTAAGTTACAGGGTAGCTTCACCCCTCCACTTT. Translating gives CASSLSYRVASPLHF.

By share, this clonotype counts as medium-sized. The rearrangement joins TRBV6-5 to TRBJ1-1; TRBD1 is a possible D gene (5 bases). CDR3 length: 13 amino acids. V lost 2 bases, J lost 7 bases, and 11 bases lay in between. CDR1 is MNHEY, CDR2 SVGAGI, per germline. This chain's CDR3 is CASSYQGELEAFF. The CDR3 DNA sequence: TGTGCCAGCAGTTACCAAGGGGAGCTTGAAGCTTTCTTT.

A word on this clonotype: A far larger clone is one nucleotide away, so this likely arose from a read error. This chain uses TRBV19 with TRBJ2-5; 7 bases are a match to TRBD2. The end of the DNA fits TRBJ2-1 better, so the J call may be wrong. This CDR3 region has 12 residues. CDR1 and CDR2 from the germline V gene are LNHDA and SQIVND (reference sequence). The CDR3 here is CASSATSDEQFF. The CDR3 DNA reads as TGTGCCAGTAGTGCTACTAGCGATGAGCAGTTCTTC.

The CDR3 region is CASSLDPGRSDQPQHF. The CDR3 DNA is TGTGCCAGCAGTTTAGATCCAGGGAGGTCGGATCAGCCCCAGCATTTT. The chain has TRBV28 and TRBJ1-5, with a possible D match to TRBD1 (5 bases). The CDR3 is 16 residues long. Trimming shortened V by 2 bases and J by 5 bases, and 16 bases separated the two germline ends. Germline-derived CDR1 and CDR2 are MDHEN and SYDVKM.

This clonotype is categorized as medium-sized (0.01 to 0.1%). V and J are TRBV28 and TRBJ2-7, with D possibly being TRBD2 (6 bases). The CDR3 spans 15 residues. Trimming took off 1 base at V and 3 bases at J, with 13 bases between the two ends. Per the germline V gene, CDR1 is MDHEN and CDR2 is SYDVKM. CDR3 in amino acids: CASSLFGGSGYEQYF. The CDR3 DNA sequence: TGTGCCAGCAGTTTATTTGGGGGGTCGGGCTACGAGCAGTACTTC. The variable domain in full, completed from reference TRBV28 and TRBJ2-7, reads DVKVTQSSRYLVKRTGEKVFLECVQDMDHENMFWYRQDPGLGLRLIYFSYDVKMKEKGDIPEGYSVSREKKERFSLILESASTNQTSMYLCASSLFGGSGYEQYFGPGTRLTVT.

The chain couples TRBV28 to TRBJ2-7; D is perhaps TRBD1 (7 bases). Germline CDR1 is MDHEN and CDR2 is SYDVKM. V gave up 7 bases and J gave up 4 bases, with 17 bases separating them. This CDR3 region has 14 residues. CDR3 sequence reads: CASTLSGGRYEQYF. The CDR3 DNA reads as TGTGCCAGCACCCTTTCAGGGGGGAGGTACGAGCAGTACTTC.

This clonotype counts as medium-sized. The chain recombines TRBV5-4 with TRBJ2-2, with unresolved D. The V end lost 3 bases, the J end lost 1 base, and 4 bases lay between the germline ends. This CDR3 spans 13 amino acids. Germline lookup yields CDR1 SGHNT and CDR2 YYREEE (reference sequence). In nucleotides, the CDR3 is TGTGCCAGCAGCTGGGGGAACACCGGGGAGCTGTTTTTT. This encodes CASSWGNTGELFF.

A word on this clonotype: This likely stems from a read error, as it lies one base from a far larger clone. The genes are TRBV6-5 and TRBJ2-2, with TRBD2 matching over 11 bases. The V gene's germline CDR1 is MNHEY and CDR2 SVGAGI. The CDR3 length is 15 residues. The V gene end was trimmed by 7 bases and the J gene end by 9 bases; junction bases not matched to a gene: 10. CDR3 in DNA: TGTGCCAGCACCGTACTAGCGGGAGTTGGCTGGGAGCTGTTTTTT. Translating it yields CASTVLAGVGWELFF.

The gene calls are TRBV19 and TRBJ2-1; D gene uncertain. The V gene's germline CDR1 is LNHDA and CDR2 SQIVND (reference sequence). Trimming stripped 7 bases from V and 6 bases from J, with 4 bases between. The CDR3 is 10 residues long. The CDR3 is CASNGNEQFF. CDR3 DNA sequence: TGTGCCAGTAATGGCAATGAGCAGTTCTTC.

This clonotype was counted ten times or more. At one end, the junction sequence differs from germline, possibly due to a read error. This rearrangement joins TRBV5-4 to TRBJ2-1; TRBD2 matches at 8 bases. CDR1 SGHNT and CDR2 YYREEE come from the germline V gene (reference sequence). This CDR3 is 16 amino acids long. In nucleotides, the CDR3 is TGTGCTAGCAGCTACACGGGACTAGTTAGCGGCAATGAGCAGTTCTTC. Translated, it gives CASSYTGLVSGNEQFF.

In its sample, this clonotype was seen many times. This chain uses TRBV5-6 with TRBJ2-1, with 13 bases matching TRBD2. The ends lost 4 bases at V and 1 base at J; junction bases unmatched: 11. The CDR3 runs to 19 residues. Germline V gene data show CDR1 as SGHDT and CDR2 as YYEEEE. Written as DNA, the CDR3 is TGTGCCAGCAGCGGGGGACTAGCGGGATACAAGAGTTCCTACAATGAGCAGTTCTTC. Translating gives CASSGGLAGYKSSYNEQFF. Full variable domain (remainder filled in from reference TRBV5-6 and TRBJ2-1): DAGVTQSPTHLIKTRGQQVTLRCSPKSGHDTVSWYQQALGQGPQFIFQYYEEEERQRGNFPDRFSGHQFPNYSSELNVNALLLGDSALYLCASSGGLAGYKSSYNEQFFGPGTRLTVL.

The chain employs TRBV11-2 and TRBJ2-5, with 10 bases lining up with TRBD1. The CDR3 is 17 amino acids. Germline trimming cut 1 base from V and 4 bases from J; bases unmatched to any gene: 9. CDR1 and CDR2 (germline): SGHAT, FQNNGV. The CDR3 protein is CASSLGPGQGRTETQYF. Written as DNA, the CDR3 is TGTGCCAGCAGCTTAGGCCCGGGACAGGGGAGGACAGAGACCCAGTACTTC.

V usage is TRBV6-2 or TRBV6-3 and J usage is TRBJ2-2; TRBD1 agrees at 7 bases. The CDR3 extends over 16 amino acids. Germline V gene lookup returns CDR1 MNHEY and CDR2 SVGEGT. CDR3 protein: CGKNTNWDSVPGELFF. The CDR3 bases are TGTGGAAAAAATACGAACTGGGACAGTGTTCCCGGGGAGCTGTTTTTT.

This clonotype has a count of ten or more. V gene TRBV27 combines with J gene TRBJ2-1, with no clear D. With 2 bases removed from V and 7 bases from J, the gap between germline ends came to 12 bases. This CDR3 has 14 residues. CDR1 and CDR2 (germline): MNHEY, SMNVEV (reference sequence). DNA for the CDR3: TGTGCCAGCAGTTTAGGACCAACGAATAATGAGCAGTTCTTC. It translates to CASSLGPTNNEQFF.

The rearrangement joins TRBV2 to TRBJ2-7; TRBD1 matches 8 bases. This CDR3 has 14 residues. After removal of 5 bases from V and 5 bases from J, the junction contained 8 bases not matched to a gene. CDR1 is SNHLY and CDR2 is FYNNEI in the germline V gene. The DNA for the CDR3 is TGTGCCAGCAGTCTACAGGGGGGTTCGGACGAGCAGTACTTC. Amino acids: CASSLQGGSDEQYF.

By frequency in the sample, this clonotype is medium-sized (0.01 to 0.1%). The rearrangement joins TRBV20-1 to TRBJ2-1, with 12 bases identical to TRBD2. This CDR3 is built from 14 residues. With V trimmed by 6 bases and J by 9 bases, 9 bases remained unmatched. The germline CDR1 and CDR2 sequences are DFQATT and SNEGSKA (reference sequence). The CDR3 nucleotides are TGCAGTGCAATGACTAGCGGGAGCGAAATTGAGCAGTTCTTC. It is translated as CSAMTSGSEIEQFF.

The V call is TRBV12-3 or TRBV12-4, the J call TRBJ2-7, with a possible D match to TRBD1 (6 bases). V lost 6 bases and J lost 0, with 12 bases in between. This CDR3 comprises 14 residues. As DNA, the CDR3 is TGTGCCAGCAGCACGACAGGTGTCTCCTACGAGCAGTACTTC. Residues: CASSTTGVSYEQYF.

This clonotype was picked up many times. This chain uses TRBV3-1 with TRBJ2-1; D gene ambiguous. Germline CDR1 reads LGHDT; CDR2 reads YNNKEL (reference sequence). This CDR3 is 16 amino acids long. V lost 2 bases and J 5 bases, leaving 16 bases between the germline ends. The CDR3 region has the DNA TGTGCCAGCAGCCAATCGGATAAATCCATTAACAATGAGCAGTTCTTC. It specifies CASSQSDKSINNEQFF.

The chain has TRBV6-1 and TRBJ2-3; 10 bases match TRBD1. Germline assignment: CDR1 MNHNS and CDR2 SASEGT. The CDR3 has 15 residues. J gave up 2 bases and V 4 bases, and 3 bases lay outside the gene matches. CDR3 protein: CASSAGTGDTDTQYF. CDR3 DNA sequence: TGTGCCAGCAGTGCGGGGACAGGGGACACAGATACGCAGTATTTT.

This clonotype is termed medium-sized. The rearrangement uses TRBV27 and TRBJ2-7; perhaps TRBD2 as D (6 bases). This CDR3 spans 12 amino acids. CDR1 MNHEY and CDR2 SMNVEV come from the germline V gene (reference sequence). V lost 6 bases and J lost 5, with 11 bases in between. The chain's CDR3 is CASRTGAHEQYF. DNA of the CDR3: TGTGCCAGCAGAACGGGAGCCCACGAGCAGTACTTC.

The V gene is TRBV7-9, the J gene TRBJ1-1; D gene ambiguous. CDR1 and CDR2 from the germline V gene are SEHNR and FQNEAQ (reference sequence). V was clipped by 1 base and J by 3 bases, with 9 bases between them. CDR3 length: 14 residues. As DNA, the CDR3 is TGTGCCAGCAGCTTAGAGGTGAGAGACACTGAAGCTTTCTTT. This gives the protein CASSLEVRDTEAFF.